This is a list of T cell receptor beta chains from one sample in a study of shared clonotypes between healthy human individuals. Profiled with immunoSEQ multiplex PCR; TCRdb holds only in-frame clones, not every one. The sample consists of over 850,000 clones, more than 75% of them appearing once. Sample: memory CD4+ T cells from PBMCs. These receptors all stem from a man aged 18 to 29 in good health. Some clones in this sample may be carry-over from other donors' samples. Each CDR3 is given with its conserved first and last residue. Fields, in order: V gene, J gene, D gene, clone size, CDR3 DNA, CDR3 protein. The D gene is left open where the match is weak. The size entry is marked missing in some rows and otherwise reads once, few, many or a size class.

TRBV5-1	TRBJ1-5	-	-	TGCGCCAGCAGCGTCGGGGAGGGGACGGGCTTTGGCAATCAGCCCCAGCATTTT	CASSVGEGTGFGNQPQHF
TRBV28	TRBJ2-3	-	-	TGTGCCAGCACCCCCGGAGCGGGCAGGGGCACAGATACGCAGTATTTT	CASTPGAGRGTDTQYF
TRBV2	TRBJ2-2	-	-	TGTGCCAGCAGTGTGAGCCAGGTTGGCACCGGGGAGCTGTTTTTT	CASSVSQVGTGELFF
TRBV9	TRBJ2-6	-	-	TGTGCCAGCAGTGAGTTCTCTGGGGCCAACGTCCTGACTTTC	CASSEFSGANVLTF
TRBV30	TRBJ2-3	TRBD2	-	TGTGCCTGGGGTACCGGGACTAGCGGGACTAGCACAGATACGCAGTATTTT	CAWGTGTSGTSTDTQYF
TRBV9	TRBJ2-3	-	-	TGTGCCAGCAGCTCCATACAGGGTGCAGATACGCAGTATTTT	CASSSIQGADTQYF
TRBV19	TRBJ2-1	TRBD1	-	TGTGCCAGTAGTATTGTGGGGACAGGGCCGAATGAGCAGTTCTTC	CASSIVGTGPNEQFF
TRBV12-5	TRBJ2-1	-	many	TGTGCTAGTGGTTTGCTCCAGGGGGGAGTAAGCGGTGAGCAGTTCTTC	CASGLLQGGVSGEQFF
TRBV7-3	TRBJ2-6	-	-	TGTGCCAGCAGCTTATTATCTTTGGGGGCTGGGGCCAACGTCCTGACTTTC	CASSLLSLGAGANVLTF
TRBV10-2	TRBJ2-7	TRBD1	-	TGCGCCAGCAGTAAGATTGTGACAGGGAGCTACGAGCAGTACTTC	CASSKIVTGSYEQYF
TRBV7-2	TRBJ2-1	TRBD2	-	TGTGCCAGCAGCTTACCCCGGGGGGGGTACAATGAGCAGTTCTTC	CASSLPRGGYNEQFF
TRBV18	TRBJ2-5	-	-	TGTGCCAGCTCACGGATCAGGGTGGAGACCCAGTACTTC	CASSRIRVETQYF
TRBV11-2	TRBJ1-2	-	few	TGTGCCAGCAGCCGCGGGACGGCCTATGGCTACACCTTC	CASSRGTAYGYTF
TRBV7-8	TRBJ2-7	-	-	TGTGCCAGCAGCGATTCCGGCCCCGAGTACTTC	CASSDSGPEYF
TRBV5-1	TRBJ2-7	-	-	TGCGCCAGCAGCTTGTTCCCCTCCGGACAGTCCTACGAGCAGTACTTC	CASSLFPSGQSYEQYF
TRBV29-1	TRBJ2-2	-	once	TGCAGCGCCTCCGGACTCAACACCGGGGAGCTGTTTTTT	CSASGLNTGELFF
TRBV6-4	TRBJ2-1	TRBD2	-	TGTGCCAGCAGTGCAGCGGGAGGGCCAGCCAATGAGCAGTTCTTC	CASSAAGGPANEQFF
TRBV7-2	TRBJ2-7	-	-	TGTGCCAGCAGCTTAACTCGCGGGATAAGCGAGCAGTACTTC	CASSLTRGISEQYF
TRBV7-3	TRBJ1-1	-	-	TGTGCCAGCAGCTTCAGCCCCTCGGGTAGAGCTTTCTTT	CASSFSPSGRAFF
TRBV10-1	TRBJ2-5	-	-	TGCTCTGTTCGACCCGGGATGGAGACCCAGTACTTC	CSVRPGMETQYF
TRBV7-2	TRBJ2-7	TRBD1	-	TGTGCCAGCAGCTCCCCCGGGACAGCATACGAGCAGTACTTC	CASSSPGTAYEQYF
TRBV9	TRBJ1-4	-	-	TGTGCCAGCAGCGTGGGGCAAAGGGAAGAAAAACTGTTTTTT	CASSVGQREEKLFF
TRBV28	TRBJ2-5	TRBD2	-	TGTGCCAGCAGCTCCTATCGACTAGCGGGAGGGAGGGAGACCCAGTACTTC	CASSSYRLAGGRETQYF
TRBV16	TRBJ2-5	-	-	TGTGCCAGCACCTCGACTGGGCGGCAAGAGACCCAGTACTTC	CASTSTGRQETQYF
TRBV11-2	TRBJ1-4	TRBD1	-	TGTGCCAGCAGCTCCCACGGGACAGGGGATAGTAACCCTAATGAAAAACTGTTTTTT	CASSSHGTGDSNPNEKLFF
TRBV16	TRBJ1-2	TRBD1	-	TGTGCCAGCAGCCTCAACAGGGGAGAGGTCTATGGCTACACCTTC	CASSLNRGEVYGYTF
TRBV7-9	TRBJ2-1	TRBD2	many	TGTGCCAGCAGCCCGGGGACTAGTGGTGATGAGCAGTTCTTC	CASSPGTSGDEQFF
TRBV4-1	TRBJ1-5	-	-	TGCGCCAGCAGCCCAGTTCCGGGGAGCAATCAGCCCCAGCATTTT	CASSPVPGSNQPQHF
TRBV10-3	TRBJ1-2	-	-	TGTGCCATCAGTGAGTCGTACAGCCTCTATGGCTACACCTTC	CAISESYSLYGYTF